Listed here are 27 T cell receptor beta chains from one sample, sequenced in a study of beta chain features in type 1 diabetes. The study's findings and limits: Type 1 diabetes patients had TCRB CDR3s that were shorter (moderately but significantly so) in all four CD4+ subsets.

No antigens are known for them. TCRB transcripts that were expressed got sequenced, as all of the isolated RNA had been reverse transcribed. The data were produced by immunoSEQ multiplex PCR, yet TCRdb's version contains in-frame clones alone and is incomplete. The sample lists about 170,000 clones, about 7.8% seen once, with approximately 0.85% in the top ten. Sequenced: central memory CD4+ T cells from blood. The receptors were sampled from a woman between 40 and 55 years old with type 1 diabetes.

This chain uses TRBV5-4 with TRBJ2-3; tentatively, D is TRBD1 (6 bases). Trimming took 3 bases from V and 3 from J, leaving 8 bases between them. The CDR3 is 13 residues long. The germline V gene encodes CDR1 SGHNT and CDR2 YYREEE (reference sequence). The CDR3 region has the DNA TGTGCCAGCAGCTCCGGGACAACAGATACGCAGTATTTT. Protein: CASSSGTTDTQYF.

This clone was picked up a small number of times. The chain recombines TRBV30 with TRBJ2-5; TRBD1 aligns across 8 bases. The V gene end was trimmed by 1 base and the J gene end by 5 bases; junction bases not matched to a gene: 6. Germline V lookup: CDR1 GTSNPN, CDR2 SVGIG (reference sequence). The CDR3 is 14 residues long. The CDR3 DNA follows: TGTGCCTGGAGTGAAGACAGGGGCTGGGAGACCCAGTACTTC. This translates into CAWSEDRGWETQYF.

The V call is TRBV7-3, the J call TRBJ2-1; D is perhaps TRBD2 (6 bases). Looked up from germline, CDR1 is SGHTA and CDR2 is FQGTGA. There are 15 residues in the CDR3. The V end was cut by 4 bases, the J end by 3 bases, with 13 bases between. CDR3 region: CASSSIGTHYNEQFF. CDR3 DNA: TGTGCCAGCAGCTCAATAGGGACTCACTACAATGAGCAGTTCTTC.

For the CDR3, the DNA is TGTGCCTGGAGTGTAAGTGGGCGCAATCAGCCCCAGCATTTT. The encoded protein is CAWSVSGRNQPQHF. The J gene is TRBJ1-5, the V gene TRBV30; D unclear. The V end lost 0 bases, the J end lost 2 bases, and 8 bases lay between the germline ends. Germline V gene data show CDR1 as GTSNPN and CDR2 as SVGIG (reference sequence). The CDR3 runs 14 residues.

CDR3 coding DNA: TGCGCCAGCAGCTTGTTGGTAGCGGGAGCGGCGGATACGCAGTATTTT. Amino acids: CASSLLVAGAADTQYF. This rearrangement joins TRBV5-1 to TRBJ2-3, with 9 bases aligning to TRBD2. The ends lost 1 base at V and 6 bases at J; junction bases unmatched: 9. Germline loops: CDR1 SGHRS, CDR2 YFSETQ. This CDR3 region has 16 residues.

Only a few counts were recorded for this clone. The chain couples TRBV18 to TRBJ2-6, with unresolved D. Trimming shortened V by 5 bases and J by 0 bases, and 5 bases separated the two germline ends. CDR1 KGHSH and CDR2 LQKENI come from the germline V gene. The CDR3 runs to 14 residues. CDR3 protein: CASSENSGANVLTF. CDR3 sequence (DNA): TGTGCCAGCTCAGAGAACTCTGGGGCCAACGTCCTGACTTTC.

This clone appeared many times. CDR3 in DNA: TGTGCCAGCAGCTTATCGAGGACCGGGGAGCTGTTTTTT. Translation gives CASSLSRTGELFF. The rearrangement joins TRBV7-6 to TRBJ2-2; no definite D call. CDR1 is SGHVS and CDR2 is FNYEAQ in the germline V gene. The V end lost 2 bases, the J end lost 5 bases, and 6 bases lay between the germline ends. CDR3 length: 13 residues.

The sample holds many counts of this clone. J is TRBJ1-2 and V is TRBV2, with 7 bases that match TRBD1. Germline-derived CDR1 and CDR2 are SNHLY and FYNNEI. J lost 4 bases, V lost 6 bases, and 8 bases had no gene match. The CDR3 consists of 14 residues. CDR3 in DNA: TGTGCCAGCAGGACGTCGTGGGACAGCTATGGCTACACCTTC. Amino acid sequence: CASRTSWDSYGYTF. Looking up the rest from reference TRBV2 and TRBJ1-2 gives the full variable domain: EPEVTQTPSHQVTQMGQEVILRCVPISNHLYFYWYRQILGQKVEFLVSFYNNEISEKSEIFDDQFSVERPDGSNFTLKIRSTKLEDSAMYFCASRTSWDSYGYTFGSGTRLTVV.

This clone appeared many times. Within the sample, other DNA sequences also encode this same CDR3. This chain links TRBV18 with TRBJ2-5, with 9 positions matching TRBD1. Trimming cost V 3 bases and J 5 bases; bases outside gene matches: 4. This CDR3 has 14 residues. Looked up from germline, CDR1 is KGHSH and CDR2 is LQKENI. The CDR3: CASSPGQGMETQYF. As DNA, the CDR3 is TGTGCCAGCTCACCGGGACAGGGAATGGAGACCCAGTACTTC.

Concerning this clone itself: Other DNA variants within this sample encode the same CDR3. V gene TRBV29-1 combines with J gene TRBJ2-6; 7 positions agree with TRBD2. The CDR3 sequence is 14 residues long. CDR1 is SQVTM and CDR2 is ANQGSEA in the germline V gene. Trimming cost V 4 bases and J 2 bases; bases outside gene matches: 2. CDR3 amino acids: CSVGSGAGANVLTF. The CDR3 nucleotides read TGCAGCGTTGGAAGCGGGGCTGGGGCCAACGTCCTGACTTTC.

There are a few counts of this clone. The chain couples TRBV4-3 to TRBJ2-7; 7 nucleotides agree with TRBD1. This CDR3 is built from 16 residues. The germline CDR1 and CDR2 sequences are LGHNA and YSLEER. The V segment lost 4 bases and the J segment 0 bases; nucleotides outside the gene matches: 9. CDR3 protein: CASSPTPGQDSYEQYF. DNA for the CDR3: TGCGCCAGCAGCCCTACACCTGGACAGGACTCCTACGAGCAGTACTTC.

This clone was counted a few times. The chain couples TRBV6-6 to TRBJ1-4; D may be TRBD1 (5 bases). Per the germline V gene, CDR1 is MNHNY and CDR2 is SVGAGI (reference sequence). The CDR3 sequence is 14 residues long. With 6 bases removed from V and 7 bases from J, the gap between germline ends came to 15 bases. In nucleotides, the CDR3 is TGTGCCAGCAGGGAACCAGGGAATGTTGAAAAACTGTTTTTT. Its protein product is CASREPGNVEKLFF.

The V and J genes are TRBV2 and TRBJ2-2; D unresolved. The CDR3 runs to 14 residues. Germline CDR1 reads SNHLY; CDR2 reads FYNNEI. V was trimmed by 5 bases and J by 6 bases, leaving 13 bases between them. The CDR3 DNA reads as TGTGCCAGCAGTTCCAACGGGTTGCCCGGGGAGCTGTTTTTT. It specifies CASSSNGLPGELFF.

This clone was seen more than once but under ten times. This chain links TRBV4-2 with TRBJ1-2; weak D call: TRBD1 (6 bases). Trimming left V 0 bases short and J 3 bases short, with 11 bases between. Germline loops: CDR1 LGHNA, CDR2 YNFKEQ. This CDR3 spans 15 amino acids. The CDR3 spells CASSQETGSYYGYTF. In nucleotides, the CDR3 is TGTGCCAGCAGCCAAGAAACAGGGAGCTACTATGGCTACACCTTC.

This clone has more than one count but fewer than ten. This chain connects TRBV2 to TRBJ1-6, with no clear D. Germline V gene lookup returns CDR1 SNHLY and CDR2 FYNNEI. This CDR3 has 13 residues. The V gene lost 6 bases and the J gene lost 7 bases, with 10 bases spanning the gap. The CDR3 bases are TGTGCCAGCAGCCAACAGCCGAATTCACCCCTCCACTTT. Translated, it gives CASSQQPNSPLHF.

The J gene is TRBJ2-2, the V gene TRBV5-1; 11 bases are shared with TRBD2. Trimming removed 4 bases from V and 7 bases from J; junction bases left unmatched: 12. Germline CDR1 is SGHRS and CDR2 is YFSETQ. CDR3 length: 17 amino acids. Here the CDR3 reads CASSPSPTSGKFGELFF. CDR3 sequence (DNA): TGCGCCAGCAGCCCTAGCCCGACTAGCGGGAAGTTCGGGGAGCTGTTTTTT.

This chain uses TRBV2 with TRBJ2-7; D unclear. The CDR3 has 13 amino acids. Per germline, CDR1 SNHLY and CDR2 FYNNEI. V was clipped by 2 bases and J by 5 bases, with 10 bases between them. The CDR3 loop reads CASSEQVVHEQYF. The CDR3 bases are TGTGCCAGCAGTGAACAGGTAGTCCACGAGCAGTACTTC.

The V and J genes are TRBV4-2 and TRBJ1-2; D is perhaps TRBD1 (5 bases). The CDR3 loop spans 16 amino acids. Trimming left V 1 base short and J 4 bases short, with 16 bases between. From germline, CDR1 is LGHNA and CDR2 YNFKEQ. For the CDR3, the DNA is TGTGCCAGCAGCCAAGCGGAAGGGGCCCCTTCCTATGGCTACACCTTC. This gives the protein CASSQAEGAPSYGYTF.

CDR3 amino acids: CASRFSGSGTDTQYF. CDR3 bases: TGTGCCAGCAGATTTAGCGGGAGCGGCACAGATACGCAGTATTTT. This chain links TRBV7-2 with TRBJ2-3, with 9 bases matching TRBD2. Germline CDR1 reads SGHTA; CDR2 reads FQGNSA. This CDR3 is built from 15 residues. After removal of 6 bases from V and 1 base from J, the junction contained 5 bases not matched to a gene.

The V call is TRBV6-1, the J call TRBJ1-2; D possibly corresponds to TRBD1 (5 bases). Germline assignment: CDR1 MNHNS and CDR2 SASEGT. The CDR3 is 13 residues long. The V gene lost 6 bases and the J gene lost 1 base, with 9 bases spanning the gap. CDR3 loop: CASSSRDNYGYTF. As DNA, the CDR3 is TGTGCCAGCAGCTCCAGGGATAACTATGGCTACACCTTC.

There are many counts of this clone. The genes are TRBV7-2 and TRBJ2-7; weak D call: TRBD2 (5 bases). The CDR3 sequence is 12 residues long. The V gene lost 5 bases and the J gene lost 6 bases, with 11 bases spanning the gap. Germline V gene data show CDR1 as SGHTA and CDR2 as FQGNSA. CDR3 sequence reads: CASSPSRVEQYF. The CDR3 DNA reads as TGTGCCAGCAGCCCATCGAGGGTCGAGCAGTACTTC.

This clone has just a few counts. The same CDR3 arises from other DNA sequences in this sample as well. This chain links TRBV28 with TRBJ1-1; D call uncertain. V dropped 1 base and J dropped 5 bases, with 5 bases sitting between them. There are 12 residues in the CDR3. Germline V lookup: CDR1 MDHEN, CDR2 SYDVKM. The CDR3 DNA sequence: TGTGCCAGCAGTTTATCGCGTACTGAAGCTTTCTTT. Its protein is CASSLSRTEAFF.

This clone was picked up a small number of times. J is TRBJ1-1 and V is TRBV19, with no clear D. Trimming took 5 bases from V and 1 from J, leaving 8 bases between them. The germline V gene has CDR1 LNHDA and CDR2 SQIVND (reference sequence). This CDR3 is 13 amino acids long. Here the CDR3 reads CASSYTWNTEAFF. The CDR3 DNA reads TGTGCCAGTAGTTACACATGGAACACTGAAGCTTTCTTT.

The chain combines TRBV5-4 with TRBJ2-5; TRBD2 aligns across 8 bases. CDR3 length: 14 residues. The germline V gene encodes CDR1 SGHNT and CDR2 YYREEE (reference sequence). V shed 3 bases, J shed 7 bases, and the junction held 8 bases outside the gene matches. The CDR3 protein is CASSSTGGYRTQYF. The CDR3 region has the DNA TGTGCCAGCAGCTCTACGGGGGGGTATAGGACCCAGTACTTC.

This clone was counted between two and nine times. This chain connects TRBV11-2 to TRBJ2-7, with 7 nucleotides matching TRBD1. The J segment lost 6 bases and the V segment lost 1 base, leaving 3 bases of the junction unmatched. Looked up from germline, CDR1 is SGHAT and CDR2 is FQNNGV. This CDR3 is built from 13 residues. The CDR3 DNA reads TGTGCCAGCAGCTTAGTAGAGGGGGCCGAGCAGTACTTC. Its translation: CASSLVEGAEQYF.

This clone was observed a handful of times. The J gene is TRBJ1-4, the V gene TRBV18, with a tentative D call TRBD1 (6 bases). The CDR3 length is 13 residues. Trimming pared 8 bases from V and 4 bases from J, leaving 11 bases between. In germline, CDR1 is KGHSH, CDR2 LQKENI. CDR3 DNA: TGTGCCAGCATGGACAGAATTAATGAAAAACTGTTTTTT. Amino acids: CASMDRINEKLFF.

The rearrangement links TRBV28 to TRBJ2-3; tentative D call: TRBD1 (6 bases). The CDR3 runs to 14 residues. The germline CDR1 and CDR2 sequences are MDHEN and SYDVKM. The V and J ends lost 6 bases and 5 bases respectively, with 15 bases between them. The CDR3 coding sequence is TGTGCCAGCAGCCGACCCCAGGGGCGAGATACGCAGTATTTT. The encoded protein is CASSRPQGRDTQYF.